This TCR beta chain emerged from a study of blood T cell repertoires in COVID-19. Some clones are missing from TCRdb's copy, which holds only in-frame ones; the method was immunoSEQ multiplex PCR. Among about 140,000 clones listed, 80% were seen once. The count of this clone is one. Germline V CDR1 and CDR2: SGHVS, FNYEAQ. The CDR3 is made up of 16 amino acids. Trimming took off 4 bases at V and 9 bases at J, with 22 bases between the two ends. The TCR comes from a woman aged 45 to 65 with acute or convalescent COVID-19. Specimen: peripheral blood. V usage is TRBV7-6 and J usage is TRBJ2-1, with D tentatively TRBD1 (6 bases). The CDR3 here is CASSSPGQFPITEQFF. In DNA form, the CDR3 reads TGTGCCAGCAGCTCACCAGGACAGTTTCCGATCACTGAGCAGTTCTTC.